The 22 T cell receptor beta chains below were found in one sample sequenced in a study of T cell clones after liver transplantation. Clones were read by immunoSEQ multiplex PCR, and TCRdb kept only the in-frame ones, dropping some. The sample comprises 55,000 to 75,000 clones, around 70% of which are singletons, and approximately 2.6% rests with the top ten. Source: CD4+ T cells from blood, taken at the roughly 16-month timepoint. These receptors originate from a human patient who received a liver transplant. Some T cells may arise from the graft donor.

J is TRBJ1-2 and V is TRBV5-1; 8 bases align to TRBD1. Germline values: CDR1 SGHRS, CDR2 YFSETQ. This CDR3 has 14 amino acids. V was clipped by 4 bases and J by 6 bases; unmatched bases: 8. CDR3 DNA sequence: TGCGCCAGCAGCGGCGGACAGGGAATTCATGGCTACACCTTC. It is translated as CASSGGQGIHGYTF.

The chain combines TRBV7-2 with TRBJ2-2; D is ambiguous. The ends were cut back, 2 bases at V and 6 bases at J, with 7 bases in the middle. Germline V gene data show CDR1 as SGHTA and CDR2 as FQGNSA. The CDR3 is 13 amino acids. In DNA, the CDR3 is TGTGCCAGCAGCTTATTTACGGCCGGGGAGCTGTTTTTT. This gives the protein CASSLFTAGELFF.

The chain is built from TRBV19 and TRBJ1-4; D gene unclear. This CDR3 is 13 amino acids long. V was trimmed by 8 bases and J by 0 bases, leaving 7 bases between them. Looked up from germline, CDR1 is LNHDA and CDR2 is SQIVND (reference sequence). The CDR3 nucleotides read TGTGCCAGTGGAGCTGCAACTAATGAAAAACTGTTTTTT. Amino acid sequence: CASGAATNEKLFF.

The rearrangement uses TRBV18 and TRBJ1-1; D not resolved. In germline, CDR1 is KGHSH, CDR2 LQKENI. Trimming stripped 2 bases from V and 3 bases from J, with 7 bases between. The CDR3 contains 13 residues. CDR3 nucleotide sequence: TGTGCCAGCTCACCAAGCGAGGACACTGAAGCTTTCTTT. Translating it yields CASSPSEDTEAFF.

V and J are TRBV11-2 and TRBJ2-1; TRBD2 agrees at 13 bases. The CDR3 length is 18 residues. Unmatched junction bases numbered 3, after V lost 1 base and J lost 0 bases. Germline values: CDR1 SGHAT, CDR2 FQNNGV. The CDR3 region is CASSLARTSGSSYNEQFF. The DNA for the CDR3 is TGTGCCAGCAGCTTAGCCCGGACTAGCGGGAGCTCCTACAATGAGCAGTTCTTC. Filled out from reference TRBV11-2 and TRBJ2-1, the complete variable domain reads EAGVAQSPRYKIIEKRQSVAFWCNPISGHATLYWYQQILGQGPKLLIQFQNNGVVDDSQLPKDRFSAERLKGVDSTLKIQPAKLEDSAVYLCASSLARTSGSSYNEQFFGPGTRLTVL.

The V call is TRBV6-6, the J call TRBJ1-5; D not certain. CDR1 is MNHNY and CDR2 is SVGAGI in the germline V gene (reference sequence). V was pared by 7 bases and J by 0 bases, with 7 bases between. The CDR3 runs 13 residues. CDR3 region: CASTGHSNQPQHF. The CDR3 nucleotides read TGTGCCAGCACCGGGCATAGCAATCAGCCCCAGCATTTT.

CDR3 loop: CASSQEENGSYGYTF. The DNA of the CDR3 is TGTGCCAGCAGCCAAGAGGAGAACGGAAGTTATGGCTACACCTTC. V gene TRBV4-2 combines with J gene TRBJ1-2; D gene ambiguous. The CDR3 is made up of 15 amino acids. From germline, CDR1 is LGHNA and CDR2 YNFKEQ. V lost 0 bases and J lost 5, with 13 bases in between.

V and J are TRBV11-2 and TRBJ1-2; no reliable D call. In germline, CDR1 is SGHAT, CDR2 FQNNGV. V was cut by 4 bases and J by 7 bases, with 19 bases left in between. The CDR3 totals 15 residues. Here the CDR3 reads CASSSPDRVMGGYTF. The DNA of the CDR3 is TGTGCCAGCAGCTCCCCGGACCGCGTTATGGGTGGCTACACCTTC.

This chain links TRBV2 with TRBJ2-7; unclear D gene. The CDR3 is 12 residues long. Trimming removed 6 bases at V and 5 bases at J, with 11 bases between. Germline V lookup: CDR1 SNHLY, CDR2 FYNNEI. The CDR3 nucleotides are TGTGCCAGCAGAGCAACAGTGGACGAGCAGTACTTC. Its protein product is CASRATVDEQYF.

The chain recombines TRBV27 with TRBJ2-5; D ambiguous. Trimming took 6 bases from V and 5 from J, leaving 7 bases between them. The CDR3 has 11 amino acids. Germline V gene lookup returns CDR1 MNHEY and CDR2 SMNVEV (reference sequence). The CDR3 is CASRSRETQYF. In nucleotides, the CDR3 is TGTGCCAGCAGATCTAGGGAGACCCAGTACTTC.

This sequence joins TRBV29-1 and TRBJ2-5; the D gene is possibly TRBD1 (5 bases). Germline values: CDR1 SQVTM, CDR2 ANQGSEA. This CDR3 region has 9 residues. Trimming cost V 8 bases and J 11 bases, with 12 bases left between them. The CDR3 spells CSYGAPQYF. CDR3 bases: TGCAGCTATGGGGCTCCTCAGTACTTC.

This clone was seen only once. The chain combines TRBV6-5 with TRBJ2-2; D might be TRBD2 (5 bases). The CDR3 runs to 14 residues. The V gene lost 0 bases and the J gene lost 8 bases, with 10 bases spanning the gap. The germline CDR1 and CDR2 sequences are MNHEY and SVGAGI. The CDR3 DNA is TGTGCCAGCAGTTACTCGAGAGGGTTGGGGGAGCTGTTTTTT. Its protein is CASSYSRGLGELFF.

This clone appeared a few times. The chain is built from TRBV25-1 and TRBJ2-1; TRBD2 matches at 9 bases. The CDR3 has 16 residues. CDR1 and CDR2 from the germline V gene are MGHDK and SYGVNS. V was pared by 5 bases and J by 6 bases, with 11 bases of the junction left unmatched. Written as DNA, the CDR3 is TGTGCCAGCAGTCCTCCTGGACGCGGGAGGGCCAATGAGCAGTTCTTC. Translation gives CASSPPGRGRANEQFF.

There are a few counts of this clone. The chain employs TRBV6-6 and TRBJ1-5, with D possibly matching TRBD1 (6 bases). The CDR3 spans 16 residues. V lost 7 bases and J 3 bases, leaving 19 bases between the germline ends. Per the germline V gene, CDR1 is MNHNY and CDR2 is SVGAGI (reference sequence). Written as DNA, the CDR3 is TGTGCCAGCACCCGAACCTGGGGGGACAACAATCAGCCCCAGCATTTT. Its protein product is CASTRTWGDNNQPQHF.

The rearrangement uses TRBV4-1 and TRBJ2-2, with D perhaps TRBD2 (6 bases). V gave up 0 bases and J gave up 3 bases, with 14 bases separating them. From germline, CDR1 is MGHRA and CDR2 YSYEKL. This CDR3 contains 17 residues. The CDR3 bases are TGCGCCAGCAGCCAAGACGGCGTCACTAGCCACACCGGGGAGCTGTTTTTT. It yields the protein CASSQDGVTSHTGELFF.

V gene TRBV18 combines with J gene TRBJ2-1, with 7 positions matching TRBD2. The CDR3 loop spans 16 amino acids. The germline V gene has CDR1 KGHSH and CDR2 LQKENI. Trimming cost V 1 base and J 5 bases; bases outside gene matches: 8. The CDR3 reads CASSPRSASGDNEQFF. In DNA, the CDR3 is TGTGCCAGCTCACCACGGAGCGCTAGCGGAGACAATGAGCAGTTCTTC.

This chain uses TRBV28 with TRBJ2-7, with 10 bases matching TRBD1. The CDR3 is made up of 14 amino acids. Germline-derived CDR1 and CDR2 are MDHEN and SYDVKM. The J segment lost 7 bases and the V segment lost 7 bases, leaving 10 bases of the junction unmatched. CDR3 sequence reads: CASKTGTGVVEQYF. CDR3 coding DNA: TGTGCCAGCAAAACCGGGACAGGGGTGGTTGAGCAGTACTTC.

The chain couples TRBV5-1 to TRBJ2-2; D may be TRBD1 (5 bases). Germline V gene lookup returns CDR1 SGHRS and CDR2 YFSETQ. CDR3 size: 16 residues. The germline V and J ends were trimmed by 1 base and 3 bases, with 13 bases remaining between them. The CDR3: CASSLSIDRYTGELFF. CDR3 sequence (DNA): TGCGCCAGCAGCTTGTCTATCGACAGATACACCGGGGAGCTGTTTTTT.

This clone appeared once. This chain connects TRBV5-4 to TRBJ2-5; either TRBD1 or TRBD2 may fit D (5 bases each). CDR1 is SGHNT and CDR2 is YYREEE in the germline V gene (reference sequence). V dropped 0 bases and J dropped 1 base, with 7 bases sitting between them. CDR3 length: 14 residues. CDR3 coding DNA: TGTGCCAGCAGCTTGGGAGGGGTCCAAGAGACCCAGTACTTC. Translating gives CASSLGGVQETQYF.

This clone has only a few counts. The chain joins TRBV6-5 to TRBJ1-6, with D possibly matching TRBD1 (5 bases). Germline V gene data show CDR1 as MNHEY and CDR2 as SVGAGI. Trimming removed 5 bases at V and 2 bases at J, with 7 bases between. CDR3 length: 14 residues. CDR3 amino acids: CASSPGPYNSPLHF. The CDR3 bases are TGTGCCAGCAGTCCGGGACCCTATAATTCACCCCTCCACTTT.

CDR3 sequence: CASSPSLSPSPLHF. The CDR3 coding sequence is TGTGCCAGCAGCCCTTCACTTTCCCCTTCACCCCTCCACTTT. The chain combines TRBV7-9 with TRBJ1-6; no reliable D call. The V and J ends lost 5 bases and 9 bases respectively, with 14 bases between them. CDR3 length: 14 residues. Germline V gives CDR1 SEHNR, CDR2 FQNEAQ (reference sequence).

The chain carries TRBV6-6 and TRBJ1-3; TRBD1 aligns across 9 bases. Looked up from germline, CDR1 is MNHNY and CDR2 is SVGAGI (reference sequence). CDR3 length equals 15 residues. The trim removed 4 bases at V and 2 bases at J, leaving 3 bases unmatched. The CDR3 bases are TGTGCCAGCAGTTCTTGGACAGGGGCTGGAAACACCATATATTTT. This sequence encodes CASSSWTGAGNTIYF.